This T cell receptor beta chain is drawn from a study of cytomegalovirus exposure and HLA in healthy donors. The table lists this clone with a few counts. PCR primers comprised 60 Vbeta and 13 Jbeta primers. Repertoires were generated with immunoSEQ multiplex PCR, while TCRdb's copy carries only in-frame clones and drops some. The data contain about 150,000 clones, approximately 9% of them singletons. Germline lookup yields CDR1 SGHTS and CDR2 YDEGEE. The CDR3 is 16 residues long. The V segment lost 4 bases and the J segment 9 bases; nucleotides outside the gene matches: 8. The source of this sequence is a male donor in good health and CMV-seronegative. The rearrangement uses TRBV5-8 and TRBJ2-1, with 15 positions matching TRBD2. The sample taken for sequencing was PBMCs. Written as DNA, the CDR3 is TGTGCCAGCAGCCGCTGGACTAGCGGGAGGGCAGGTGAGCAGTTCTTC. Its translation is CASSRWTSGRAGEQFF. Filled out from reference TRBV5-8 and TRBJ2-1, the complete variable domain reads EAGVTQSPTHLIKTRGQQATLRCSPISGHTSVYWYQQALGLGLQFLLWYDEGEERNRGNFPPRFSGRQFPNYSSELNVNALELEDSALYLCASSRWTSGRAGEQFFGPGTRLTVL.